This is a list of T cell receptor beta chains from one sample in a study of T-cell memory formation after mild COVID-19. TCRdb passed the 5' RACE reads through MiXCR, listing each CDR3 protein once. This sample has around 190,000 distinct CDR3 sequences; approximately 18% occur once, and the top ten carry 3% to 4.5%. Sequencing was performed on PBMCs or a T cell subset sorted from them (not recorded which). The receptors were sampled from a man in his late teens or twenties who had mild COVID-19 (a few samples of this study predate the infection). Cell type and time point are not known. Both conserved end residues are part of each CDR3. Each record gives: V gene, D gene, CDR3 protein. D genes are given only for firm matches.

V gene: TRBV7-2
D gene: TRBD2
CDR3 protein: CASRPSGVNTGELFF

V gene: TRBV11-2
D gene: NA
CDR3 protein: CASSLALETRAQGSPLHF

V gene: TRBV20-1
D gene: NA
CDR3 protein: CSARDSPTDTQYF

V gene: TRBV7-2
D gene: TRBD1
CDR3 protein: CASSRTGFEKLFF

V gene: TRBV4-3
D gene: NA
CDR3 protein: CASSQELLTGNAYGYTF

V gene: TRBV20-1
D gene: NA
CDR3 protein: CSARRGNTGELFF

V gene: TRBV12-3/TRBV12-4
D gene: TRBD2
CDR3 protein: CASSLRRGYTDTQYF

V gene: TRBV19
D gene: TRBD1
CDR3 protein: CASSPRQGAQDEQFF

V gene: TRBV5-1
D gene: TRBD1
CDR3 protein: CASSSSGQDGTEAFF

V gene: TRBV10-3
D gene: NA
CDR3 protein: CAAGRGDEKLFF

V gene: TRBV20-1
D gene: TRBD1
CDR3 protein: CSPGQGNEQYF

V gene: TRBV5-1
D gene: NA
CDR3 protein: CASSLASRAGGYTF

V gene: TRBV20-1
D gene: NA
CDR3 protein: CSARPIPGHPMNTEAFF

V gene: TRBV19
D gene: NA
CDR3 protein: CASSGGMKTQYF

V gene: TRBV11-2
D gene: NA
CDR3 protein: CASSTPGGTGELFF

V gene: TRBV2
D gene: TRBD1
CDR3 protein: CASQATGANQPQHF

V gene: TRBV6-2/TRBV6-3
D gene: TRBD1
CDR3 protein: CASSYSDRDNQPQHF

V gene: TRBV7-2
D gene: NA
CDR3 protein: CASSYRQGREKLFF

V gene: TRBV20-1
D gene: NA
CDR3 protein: CSASGQTNPYEQYF

V gene: TRBV29-1
D gene: TRBD1
CDR3 protein: CSVEGQPGQGTDTQYF

V gene: TRBV7-6
D gene: TRBD1
CDR3 protein: CASSLAGQGSYSPLHF

V gene: TRBV5-5
D gene: TRBD1
CDR3 protein: CASSATGVRWNQPQHF

V gene: TRBV24-1
D gene: NA
CDR3 protein: CATSDSKVGDGTQYF

V gene: TRBV5-1
D gene: TRBD1
CDR3 protein: CASSLGLIGTGIEKLFF

V gene: TRBV9
D gene: NA
CDR3 protein: CASSPSLPNSGNTIYF